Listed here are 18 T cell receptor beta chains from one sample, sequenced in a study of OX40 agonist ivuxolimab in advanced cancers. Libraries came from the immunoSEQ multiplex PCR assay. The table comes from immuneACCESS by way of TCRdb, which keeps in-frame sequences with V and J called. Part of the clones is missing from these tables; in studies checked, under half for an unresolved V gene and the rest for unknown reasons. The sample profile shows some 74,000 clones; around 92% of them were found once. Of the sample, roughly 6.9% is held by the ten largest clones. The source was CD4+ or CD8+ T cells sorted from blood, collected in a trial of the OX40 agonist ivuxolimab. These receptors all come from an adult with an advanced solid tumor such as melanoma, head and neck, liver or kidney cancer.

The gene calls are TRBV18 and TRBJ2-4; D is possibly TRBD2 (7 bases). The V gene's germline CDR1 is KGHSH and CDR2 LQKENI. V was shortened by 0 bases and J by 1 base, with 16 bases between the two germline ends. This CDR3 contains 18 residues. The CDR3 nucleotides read TGTGCCAGCTCACCACCGTCGGGGGGCCAGACGGCCAAAAACATTCAGTACTTC. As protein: CASSPPSGGQTAKNIQYF.

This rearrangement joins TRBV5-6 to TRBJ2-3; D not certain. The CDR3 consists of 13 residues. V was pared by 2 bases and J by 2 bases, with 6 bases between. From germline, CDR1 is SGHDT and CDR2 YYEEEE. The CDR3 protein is CASSLSPTDTQYF. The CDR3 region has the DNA TGTGCCAGCAGCTTAAGTCCCACAGATACGCAGTATTTT.

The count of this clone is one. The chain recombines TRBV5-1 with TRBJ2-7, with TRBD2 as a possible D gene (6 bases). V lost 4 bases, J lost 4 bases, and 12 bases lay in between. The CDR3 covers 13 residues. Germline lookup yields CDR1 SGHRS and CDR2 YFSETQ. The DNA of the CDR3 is TGCGCCAGCAGCGGCGGGATTGCTTACGAGCAGTACTTC. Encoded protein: CASSGGIAYEQYF. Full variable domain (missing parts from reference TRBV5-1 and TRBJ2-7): KAGVTQTPRYLIKTRGQQVTLSCSPISGHRSVSWYQQTPGQGLQFLFEYFSETQRNKGNFPGRFSGRQFSNSRSEMNVSTLELGDSALYLCASSGGIAYEQYFGPGTRLTVT.

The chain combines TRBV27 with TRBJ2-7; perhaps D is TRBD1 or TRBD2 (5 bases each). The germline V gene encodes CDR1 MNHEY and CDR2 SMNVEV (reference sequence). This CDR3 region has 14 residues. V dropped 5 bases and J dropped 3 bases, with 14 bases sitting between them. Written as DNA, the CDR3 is TGTGCCAGCAGTAGTGGGCAGGGACGCTACGAGCAGTACTTC. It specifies CASSSGQGRYEQYF.

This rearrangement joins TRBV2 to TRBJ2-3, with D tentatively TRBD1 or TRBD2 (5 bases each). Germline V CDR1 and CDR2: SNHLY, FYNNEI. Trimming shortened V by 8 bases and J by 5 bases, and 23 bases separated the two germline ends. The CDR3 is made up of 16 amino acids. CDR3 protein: CASAQGLFQEVDTQYF. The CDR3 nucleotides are TGTGCCAGCGCCCAGGGTCTTTTTCAGGAGGTAGATACGCAGTATTTT. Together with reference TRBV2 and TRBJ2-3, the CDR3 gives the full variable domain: EPEVTQTPSHQVTQMGQEVILRCVPISNHLYFYWYRQILGQKVEFLVSFYNNEISEKSEIFDDQFSVERPDGSNFTLKIRSTKLEDSAMYFCASAQGLFQEVDTQYFGPGTRLTVL.

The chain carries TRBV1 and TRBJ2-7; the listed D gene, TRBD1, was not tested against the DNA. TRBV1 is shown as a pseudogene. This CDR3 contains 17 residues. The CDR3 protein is CTSSQDCSVGGIDEQYF. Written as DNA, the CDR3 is TGCACCAGCAGCCAAGACTGTTCCGTTGGGGGCATCGACGAGCAGTACTTC.

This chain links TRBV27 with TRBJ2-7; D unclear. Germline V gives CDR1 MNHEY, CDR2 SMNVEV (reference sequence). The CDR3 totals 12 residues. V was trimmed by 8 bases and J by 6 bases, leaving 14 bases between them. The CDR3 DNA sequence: TGTGCCAGCGGTAGAACTCCAGCCGAGCAGTACTTC. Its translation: CASGRTPAEQYF.

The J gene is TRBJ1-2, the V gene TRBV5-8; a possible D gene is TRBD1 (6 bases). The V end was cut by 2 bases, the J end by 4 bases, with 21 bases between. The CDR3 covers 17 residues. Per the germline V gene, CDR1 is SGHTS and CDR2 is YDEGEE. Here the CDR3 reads CASSFGQSISRIYGYTF. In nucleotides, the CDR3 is TGTGCCAGCAGCTTCGGACAGAGTATCTCTCGGATCTATGGCTACACCTTC.

The CDR3, as DNA: TGTGCCAGCAGTACCACAGTGAACACTGAAGCTTTCTTT. Translation gives CASSTTVNTEAFF. The chain combines TRBV28 with TRBJ1-1; D is unclear. Germline loops: CDR1 MDHEN, CDR2 SYDVKM. The CDR3 sequence is 13 residues long. Trimming removed 5 bases from V and 0 bases from J, with 7 bases in between.

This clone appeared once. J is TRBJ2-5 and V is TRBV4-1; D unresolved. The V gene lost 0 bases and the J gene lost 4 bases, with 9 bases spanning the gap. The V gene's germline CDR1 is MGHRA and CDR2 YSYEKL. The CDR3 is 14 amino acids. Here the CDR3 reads CASSQEMARETQYF. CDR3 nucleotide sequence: TGCGCCAGCAGCCAAGAGATGGCCCGAGAGACCCAGTACTTC.

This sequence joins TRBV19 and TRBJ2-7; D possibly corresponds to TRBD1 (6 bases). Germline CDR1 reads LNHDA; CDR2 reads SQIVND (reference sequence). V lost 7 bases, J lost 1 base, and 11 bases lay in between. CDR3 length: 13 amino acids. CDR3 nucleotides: TGTGCCAGTACCTCGGACAGTTCCTACGAGCAGTACTTC. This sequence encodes CASTSDSSYEQYF.

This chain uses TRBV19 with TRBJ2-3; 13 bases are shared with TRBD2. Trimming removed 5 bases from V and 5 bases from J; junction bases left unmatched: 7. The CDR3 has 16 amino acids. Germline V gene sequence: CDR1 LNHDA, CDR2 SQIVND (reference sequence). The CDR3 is CASSVTSGRLGDTQYF. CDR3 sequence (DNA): TGTGCCAGTAGTGTGACTAGCGGGAGGTTGGGAGATACGCAGTATTTT.

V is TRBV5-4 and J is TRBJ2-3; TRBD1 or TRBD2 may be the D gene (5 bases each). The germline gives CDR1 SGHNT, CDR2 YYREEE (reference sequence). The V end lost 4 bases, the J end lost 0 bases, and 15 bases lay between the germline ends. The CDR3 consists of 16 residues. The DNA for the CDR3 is TGTGCCAGCAGCCGACGGATGGGGGTTAGCACAGATACGCAGTATTTT. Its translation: CASSRRMGVSTDTQYF.

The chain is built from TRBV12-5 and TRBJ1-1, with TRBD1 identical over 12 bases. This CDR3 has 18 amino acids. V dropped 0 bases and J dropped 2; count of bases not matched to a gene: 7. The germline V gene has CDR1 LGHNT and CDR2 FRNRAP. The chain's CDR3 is CASGLVMGQGARNTEAFF. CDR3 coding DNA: TGTGCTAGTGGTTTGGTAATGGGACAGGGGGCGCGAAACACTGAAGCTTTCTTT.

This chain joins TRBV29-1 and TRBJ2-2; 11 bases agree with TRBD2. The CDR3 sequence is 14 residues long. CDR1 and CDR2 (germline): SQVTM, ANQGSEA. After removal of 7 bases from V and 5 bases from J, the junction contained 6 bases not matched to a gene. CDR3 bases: TGCAGCGGGCGAACTAGCGGGAGTACCGGGGAGCTGTTTTTT. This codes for CSGRTSGSTGELFF.

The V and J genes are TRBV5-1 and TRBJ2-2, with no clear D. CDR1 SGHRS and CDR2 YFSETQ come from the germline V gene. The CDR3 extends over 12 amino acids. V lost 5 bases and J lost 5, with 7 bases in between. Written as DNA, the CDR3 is TGCGCCAGCAGAGTCGAGACCGGGGAGCTGTTTTTT. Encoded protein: CASRVETGELFF.

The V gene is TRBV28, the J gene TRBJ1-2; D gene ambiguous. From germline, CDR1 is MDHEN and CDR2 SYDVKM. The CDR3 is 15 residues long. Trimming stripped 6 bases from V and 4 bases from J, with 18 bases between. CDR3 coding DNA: TGTGCCAGCAGCCTAACAGCTACATTAGCCTATGGCTACACCTTC. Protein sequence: CASSLTATLAYGYTF.

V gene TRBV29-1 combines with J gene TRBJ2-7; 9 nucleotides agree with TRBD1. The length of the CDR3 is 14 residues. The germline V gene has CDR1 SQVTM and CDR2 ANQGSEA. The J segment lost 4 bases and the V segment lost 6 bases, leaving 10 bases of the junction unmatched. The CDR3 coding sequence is TGCAGCGTCCGACCGGGACAGGGAATATACGAGCAGTACTTC. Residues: CSVRPGQGIYEQYF.